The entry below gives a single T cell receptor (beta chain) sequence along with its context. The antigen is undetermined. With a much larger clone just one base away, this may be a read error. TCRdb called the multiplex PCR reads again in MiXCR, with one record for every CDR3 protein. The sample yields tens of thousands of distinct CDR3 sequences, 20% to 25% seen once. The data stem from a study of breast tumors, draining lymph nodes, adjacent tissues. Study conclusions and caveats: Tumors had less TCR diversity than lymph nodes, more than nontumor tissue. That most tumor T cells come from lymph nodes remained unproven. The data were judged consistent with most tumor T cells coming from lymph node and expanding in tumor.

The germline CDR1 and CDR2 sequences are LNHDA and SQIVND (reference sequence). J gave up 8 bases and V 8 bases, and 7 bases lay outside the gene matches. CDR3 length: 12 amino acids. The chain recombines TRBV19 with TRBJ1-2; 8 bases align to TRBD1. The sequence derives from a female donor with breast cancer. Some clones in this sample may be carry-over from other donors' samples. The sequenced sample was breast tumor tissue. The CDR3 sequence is CASVDRVGGYTF. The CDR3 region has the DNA TGTGCCAGTGTGGACAGGGTGGGAGGCTACACCTTC.